What follows are 7 T cell receptor beta chains derived from one specimen sequenced in a study of blood T cell repertoires in COVID-19. This table comes from immunoSEQ multiplex PCR, and its TCRdb copy is limited to in-frame clones, with some not included. The top ten clones hold around 15% of a sample with tens of thousands of clones, approximately 80% of them seen once. Source material: peripheral blood. Receptor source: a woman aged 80 or over with acute or convalescent COVID-19.

The chain has TRBV3-1 (or the pseudogene TRBV3-2) and TRBJ1-1, with TRBD1 identical over 8 bases. The CDR3 length is 15 residues. V shed 5 bases, J shed 7 bases, and the junction held 12 bases outside the gene matches. From germline, CDR1 is LGHDT and CDR2 YNNKEL (reference sequence). CDR3 sequence (DNA): TGTGCCAGCAGCTTCCCAGGACAGGGCCTCAGTGAAGCTTTCTTT. Translation gives CASSFPGQGLSEAFF.

J is TRBJ2-1 and V is TRBV11-3; 7 positions agree with TRBD2. Germline assignment: CDR1 SGHNT and CDR2 YENEEA. The CDR3 is 14 residues long. V shed 2 bases and J 8 bases; nucleotides not matched to a gene: 6. CDR3 sequence reads: CASSLNPTSDEQFF. The CDR3 region has the DNA TGTGCCAGCAGCTTAAATCCTACTAGCGATGAGCAGTTCTTC.

The gene calls are TRBV18 and TRBJ1-4; 8 bases are a match to TRBD1. The junction had 14 bases not matched to a gene; V was cut back by 3 bases and J by 8 bases. From germline, CDR1 is KGHSH and CDR2 LQKENI. This CDR3 contains 17 residues. This chain's CDR3 is CASSPDRVSFFGEKLFF. The CDR3 DNA is TGTGCCAGCTCACCGGACAGGGTATCATTCTTTGGAGAAAAACTGTTTTTT.

This chain links TRBV30 with TRBJ2-7; the D gene is possibly TRBD1 (6 bases). This CDR3 has 12 amino acids. Deletions cut 0 bases from V and 7 bases from J, with 10 bases between. The V gene's germline CDR1 is GTSNPN and CDR2 SVGIG (reference sequence). CDR3 loop: CAWSVGGYEQYF. The CDR3 DNA sequence: TGTGCCTGGAGTGTAGGGGGTTATGAGCAGTACTTC.

The chain couples TRBV19 to TRBJ1-2; TRBD1 matches 7 bases. The CDR3 contains 15 residues. Germline trimming cut 6 bases from V and 0 bases from J; bases unmatched to any gene: 7. The germline CDR1 and CDR2 sequences are LNHDA and SQIVND (reference sequence). In DNA, the CDR3 is TGTGCCAGTAGGAGCCCCGGGACAGCTAACTATGGCTACACCTTC. This codes for CASRSPGTANYGYTF.

The V and J genes are TRBV11-3 and TRBJ1-5; D is ambiguous. This CDR3 has 13 residues. Trimming pared 1 base from V and 5 bases from J, leaving 6 bases between. The germline CDR1 and CDR2 sequences are SGHNT and YENEEA. CDR3 sequence: CASSLVPDQPQHF. The CDR3 bases are TGTGCCAGCAGCTTAGTTCCCGATCAGCCCCAGCATTTT.

The CDR3 sequence is CASSLGQNTEAFF. The DNA for the CDR3 is TGTGCCAGCAGTTTGGGACAGAACACTGAAGCTTTCTTT. The chain couples TRBV6-5 to TRBJ1-1; D perhaps matches TRBD1 (6 bases). Trimming stripped 4 bases from V and 1 base from J, with 7 bases between. The CDR3 is 13 amino acids. Germline values: CDR1 MNHEY, CDR2 SVGAGI.